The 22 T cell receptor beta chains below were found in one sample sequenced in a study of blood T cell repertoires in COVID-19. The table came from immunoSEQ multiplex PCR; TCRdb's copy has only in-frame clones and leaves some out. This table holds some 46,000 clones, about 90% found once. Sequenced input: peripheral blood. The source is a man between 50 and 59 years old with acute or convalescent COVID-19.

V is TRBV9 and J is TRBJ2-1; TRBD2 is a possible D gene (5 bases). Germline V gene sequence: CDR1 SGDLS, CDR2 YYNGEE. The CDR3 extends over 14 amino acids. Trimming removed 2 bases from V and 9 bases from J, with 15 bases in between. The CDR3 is CASSVSPGEGEQFF. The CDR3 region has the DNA TGTGCCAGCAGCGTTTCCCCCGGGGAAGGTGAGCAGTTCTTC.

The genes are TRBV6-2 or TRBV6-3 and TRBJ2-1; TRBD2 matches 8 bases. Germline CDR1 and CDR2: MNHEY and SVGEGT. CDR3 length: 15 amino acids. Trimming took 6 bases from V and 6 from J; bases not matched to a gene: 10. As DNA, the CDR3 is TGTGCCAGCAGCCCGTTAGCGGGGATTTTCAATGAGCAGTTCTTC. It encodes CASSPLAGIFNEQFF.

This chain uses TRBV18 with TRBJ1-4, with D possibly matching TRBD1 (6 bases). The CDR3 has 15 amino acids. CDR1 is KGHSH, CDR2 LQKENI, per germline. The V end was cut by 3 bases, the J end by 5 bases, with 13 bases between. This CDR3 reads CASSPSQGWNEKLFF. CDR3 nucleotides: TGTGCCAGCTCACCTTCCCAGGGGTGGAATGAAAAACTGTTTTTT.

CDR3 in amino acids: CASINQRGPNEKLFF. The CDR3 bases are TGTGCCAGTATAAATCAGAGGGGGCCGAATGAAAAACTGTTTTTT. This sequence joins TRBV19 and TRBJ1-4, with 7 bases lining up with TRBD1. The CDR3 extends over 15 amino acids. Germline values: CDR1 LNHDA, CDR2 SQIVND (reference sequence). With V trimmed by 7 bases and J by 5 bases, 10 bases remained unmatched.

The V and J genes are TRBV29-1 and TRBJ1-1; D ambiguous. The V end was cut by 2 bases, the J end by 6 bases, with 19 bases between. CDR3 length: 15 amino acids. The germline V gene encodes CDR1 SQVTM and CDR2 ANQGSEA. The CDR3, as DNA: TGCAGCGTTGAAAGCTATTCGCCCCTGGGCCCTGAAGCTTTCTTT. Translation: CSVESYSPLGPEAFF.

CDR3 sequence (DNA): TGTGCCAGCAGCTTGGTATCAGATAATTCACCCCTCCACTTT. Amino acid sequence: CASSLVSDNSPLHF. The V and J genes are TRBV5-5 and TRBJ1-6; D unresolved. Germline V gene sequence: CDR1 SGHKS, CDR2 YYEKEE (reference sequence). This CDR3 region has 14 residues. V lost 0 bases, J lost 5 bases, and 6 bases lay in between. Looking up the rest from reference TRBV5-5 and TRBJ1-6 gives the full variable domain: DAGVTQSPTHLIKTRGQQVTLRCSPISGHKSVSWYQQVLGQGPQFIFQYYEKEERGRGNFPDRFSARQFPNYSSELNVNALLLGDSALYLCASSLVSDNSPLHFGNGTRLTVT.

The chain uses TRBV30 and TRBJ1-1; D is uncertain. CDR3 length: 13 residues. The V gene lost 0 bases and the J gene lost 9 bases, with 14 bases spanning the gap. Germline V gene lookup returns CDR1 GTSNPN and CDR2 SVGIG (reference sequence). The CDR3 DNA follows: TGTGCCTGGAGTGTATCAATCCAAACACAAGCTTTCTTT. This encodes CAWSVSIQTQAFF.

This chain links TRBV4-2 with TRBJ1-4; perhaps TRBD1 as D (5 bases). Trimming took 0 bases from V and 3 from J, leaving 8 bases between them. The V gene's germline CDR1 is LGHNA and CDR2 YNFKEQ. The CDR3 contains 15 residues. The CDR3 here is CASSQDREPNEKLFF. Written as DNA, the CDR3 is TGTGCCAGCAGCCAAGACAGGGAACCTAATGAAAAACTGTTTTTT.

The CDR3 bases are TGTGCCAGCACAGGCGTACGGGATAACACTGAAGCTTTCTTT. Amino acid sequence: CASTGVRDNTEAFF. This chain connects TRBV6-1 to TRBJ1-1, with unresolved D. Germline V CDR1 and CDR2: MNHNS, SASEGT. The CDR3 has 14 residues. V lost 7 bases, J lost 2 bases, and 14 bases lay in between.

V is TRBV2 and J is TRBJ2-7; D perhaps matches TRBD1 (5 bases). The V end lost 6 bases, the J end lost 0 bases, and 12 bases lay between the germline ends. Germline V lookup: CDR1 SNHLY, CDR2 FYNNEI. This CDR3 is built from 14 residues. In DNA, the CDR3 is TGTGCCAGCAGGACGACAGCTTCCTCCTACGAGCAGTACTTC. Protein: CASRTTASSYEQYF.

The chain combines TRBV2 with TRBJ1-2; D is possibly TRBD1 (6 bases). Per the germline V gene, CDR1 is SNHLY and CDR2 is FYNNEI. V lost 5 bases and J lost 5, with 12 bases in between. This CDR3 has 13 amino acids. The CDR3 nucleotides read TGTGCCAGCAGTTCGGACAGCGATTATGGCTACACCTTC. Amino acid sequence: CASSSDSDYGYTF.

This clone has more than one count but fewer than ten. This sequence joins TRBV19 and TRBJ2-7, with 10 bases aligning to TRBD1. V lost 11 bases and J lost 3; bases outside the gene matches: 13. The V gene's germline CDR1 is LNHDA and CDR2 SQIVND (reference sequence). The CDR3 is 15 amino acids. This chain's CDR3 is CACRAAGTGDYEQYF. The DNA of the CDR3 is TGTGCCTGCAGGGCGGCCGGGACAGGGGACTACGAGCAGTACTTC.

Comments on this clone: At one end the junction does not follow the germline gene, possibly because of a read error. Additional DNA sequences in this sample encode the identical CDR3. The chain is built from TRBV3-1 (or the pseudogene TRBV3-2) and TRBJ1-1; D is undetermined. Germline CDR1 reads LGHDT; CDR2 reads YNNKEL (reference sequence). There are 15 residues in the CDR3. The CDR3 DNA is TGCGCCAGCAGCCCCGCTTTAAGCATGAACACTGAAGCTTTCTTT. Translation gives CASSPALSMNTEAFF.

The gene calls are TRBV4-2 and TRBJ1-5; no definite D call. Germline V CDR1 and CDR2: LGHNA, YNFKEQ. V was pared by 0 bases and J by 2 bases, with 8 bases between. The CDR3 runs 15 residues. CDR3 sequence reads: CASSQDIEGNQPQHF. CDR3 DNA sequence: TGTGCCAGCAGCCAAGATATCGAGGGCAATCAGCCCCAGCATTTT.

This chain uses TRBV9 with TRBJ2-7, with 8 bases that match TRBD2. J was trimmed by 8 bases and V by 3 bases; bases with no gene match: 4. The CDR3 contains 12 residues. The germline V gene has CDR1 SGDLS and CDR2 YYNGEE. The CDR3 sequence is CASSGIAGKQYF. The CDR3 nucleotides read TGTGCCAGCAGCGGGATAGCGGGGAAGCAGTACTTC.

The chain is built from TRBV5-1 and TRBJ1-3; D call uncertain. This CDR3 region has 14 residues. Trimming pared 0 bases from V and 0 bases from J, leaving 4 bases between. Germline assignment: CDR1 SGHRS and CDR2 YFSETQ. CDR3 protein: CASSLGSSGNTIYF. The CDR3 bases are TGCGCCAGCAGCTTGGGGAGCTCTGGAAACACCATATATTTT.

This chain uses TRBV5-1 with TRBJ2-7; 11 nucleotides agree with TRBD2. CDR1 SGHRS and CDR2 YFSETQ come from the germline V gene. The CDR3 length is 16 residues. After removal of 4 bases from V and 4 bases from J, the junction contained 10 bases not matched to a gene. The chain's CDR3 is CASSRTLSGGAYEQYF. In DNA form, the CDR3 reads TGCGCCAGCAGCCGGACTCTTAGCGGGGGGGCGTACGAGCAGTACTTC.

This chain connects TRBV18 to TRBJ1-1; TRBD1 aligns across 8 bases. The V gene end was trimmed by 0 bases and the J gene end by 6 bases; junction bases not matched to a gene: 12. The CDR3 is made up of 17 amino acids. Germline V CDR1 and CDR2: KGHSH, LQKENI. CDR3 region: CASSPPRQGTRWAEAFF. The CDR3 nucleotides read TGTGCCAGCTCACCACCACGACAGGGGACCCGATGGGCTGAAGCTTTCTTT.

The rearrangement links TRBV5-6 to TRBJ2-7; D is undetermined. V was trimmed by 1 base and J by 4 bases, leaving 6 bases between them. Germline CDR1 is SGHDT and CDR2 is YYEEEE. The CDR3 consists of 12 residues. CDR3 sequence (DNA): TGTGCCAGCAGCTTGTGGAGTTACGAGCAGTACTTC. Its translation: CASSLWSYEQYF.

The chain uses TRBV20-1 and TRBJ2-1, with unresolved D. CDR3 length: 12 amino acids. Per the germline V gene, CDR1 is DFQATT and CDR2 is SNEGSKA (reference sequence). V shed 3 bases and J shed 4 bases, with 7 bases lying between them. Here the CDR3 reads CSASGVYNEQFF. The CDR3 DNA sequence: TGCAGTGCTAGTGGAGTTTACAATGAGCAGTTCTTC.

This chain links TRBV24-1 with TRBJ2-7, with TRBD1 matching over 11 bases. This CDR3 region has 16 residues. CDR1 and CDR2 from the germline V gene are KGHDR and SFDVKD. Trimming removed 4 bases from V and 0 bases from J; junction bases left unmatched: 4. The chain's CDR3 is CATSDPGTGGSYEQYF. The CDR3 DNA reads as TGTGCCACCAGTGACCCCGGGACAGGGGGCTCCTACGAGCAGTACTTC.

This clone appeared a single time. The CDR3 region has the DNA TGTGCCAGCAGCCCCCGACTCTCTGGAAACACCATATATTTT. It specifies CASSPRLSGNTIYF. The chain couples TRBV14 to TRBJ1-3; D is uncertain. There are 14 residues in the CDR3. The germline gives CDR1 SGHDN, CDR2 FVKESK. Deletions cut 4 bases from V and 0 bases from J, with 7 bases between.